Below are 26 T cell receptor beta chains sequenced from a single sample in a study of regulatory T cells in long-lasting Graves disease (dated by TCRdb to the early 2020s). Libraries came from multiplex PCR. The sequencing machine was an Illumina HiSeq 4000. To build TCR beta libraries, CDR3 regions were amplified by Arm-PCR using iRepertoire HTBI primers. Starting from the raw public reads, TCRdb applied fastp trimming at Q25, assembled clones with MiXCR and retained in-frame beta chains. Records with the same CDR3 protein are collapsed into one entry carrying the most frequent genes and DNA. The sample contains 350,000 to 450,000 distinct CDR3 sequences, about 12% of them found a single time. The top ten constitute approximately 17% of the sample. The sample's time point label, decoded: newly diagnosed GD, antithyroid drugs for less than 3 months. RNA was extracted from PBMCs in TRIzol for both TCR sequencing and RNA sequencing.

These data were also filed under a second study, of T cells in Graves' hyperthyroidism and ophthalmopathy.

The source material was peripheral blood mononuclear cells (PBMCs), sampled at new diagnosis, from a patient treated with antithyroid drugs. All receptors come from a woman younger than 35 with Graves disease. Donor details come from another sample of the same person, matched by shared clones.

This clonotype was seen many times. The chain uses TRBV7-2 and TRBJ1-2, with a possible D match to TRBD1 (5 bases). The CDR3 extends over 14 amino acids. Germline values: CDR1 SGHTA, CDR2 FQGNSA. Trimming took off 2 bases at V and 3 bases at J, with 10 bases between the two ends. This chain's CDR3 is CASSLIGRDYGYTF. The CDR3 DNA reads TGTGCCAGCAGCTTAATCGGCAGGGACTATGGCTACACCTTC. Combining the CDR3 with reference TRBV7-2 and TRBJ1-2 gives the whole variable domain GAGVSQSPSNKVTEKGKDVELRCDPISGHTALYWYRQSLGQGLEFLIYFQGNSAPDKSGLPSDRFSAERTGGSVSTLTIQRTQQEDSAVYLCASSLIGRDYGYTFGSGTRLTVV.

The chain links TRBV7-9 to TRBJ2-7, with D uncertain. This CDR3 spans 12 amino acids. V was shortened by 0 bases and J by 7 bases, with 7 bases between the two germline ends. The germline CDR1 and CDR2 sequences are SEHNR and FQNEAQ (reference sequence). DNA for the CDR3: TGTGCCAGCAGCTTAGCGCTTCGGGAGCAGTACTTC. It yields the protein CASSLALREQYF. The variable domain in full, with the rest retrieved from reference TRBV7-9 and TRBJ2-7, is DTGVSQNPRHKITKRGQNVTFRCDPISEHNRLYWYRQTLGQGPEFLTYFQNEAQLEKSRLLSDRFSAERPKGSFSTLEIQRTEQGDSAMYLCASSLALREQYFGPGTRLTVT.

This clonotype was counted many times. The chain employs TRBV10-3 and TRBJ1-2; the D gene is possibly TRBD1 (6 bases). CDR1 and CDR2 from the germline V gene are ENHRY and SYGVKD. V dropped 3 bases and J dropped 4 bases, with 12 bases sitting between them. The CDR3 extends over 14 amino acids. CDR3 DNA: TGTGCCATCAGTGAACAGGGTGGGGGCTATGGCTACACCTTC. Its protein is CAISEQGGGYGYTF.

This clonotype was seen at least ten times. This chain links TRBV7-9 with TRBJ2-2, with D tentatively TRBD1 or TRBD2 (5 bases each). Germline CDR1 SEHNR, CDR2 FQNEAQ (reference sequence). The CDR3 contains 17 residues. Deletions cut 2 bases from V and 0 bases from J, with 13 bases between. As DNA, the CDR3 is TGTGCCAGCAGCTTAACTAGGGGTCCCGCGAACACCGGGGAGCTGTTTTTT. Amino acids: CASSLTRGPANTGELFF.

This clonotype occurred many times. The chain carries TRBV12-3 or TRBV12-4 and TRBJ2-1; 9 bases fit TRBD2. With V trimmed by 3 bases and J by 8 bases, 8 bases remained unmatched. The CDR3 covers 15 residues. CDR3 protein: CASSFPRAGGYEQFF. The CDR3 bases are TGTGCCAGCAGTTTTCCTCGGGCGGGGGGGTATGAGCAGTTCTTC.

V gene TRBV7-2 combines with J gene TRBJ2-5; 9 bases are shared with TRBD2. This CDR3 contains 17 residues. V shed 4 bases and J 5 bases; nucleotides not matched to a gene: 14. CDR1 and CDR2 from the germline V gene are SGHTA and FQGNSA. This CDR3 is CASSSPGAGGRSETQYF. DNA for the CDR3: TGTGCCAGCAGCTCCCCTGGAGCGGGAGGAAGGAGCGAGACCCAGTACTTC.

A note on this clonotype: This sequence may be a read error, since a much larger clone differs from it by one base. The chain employs TRBV30 and TRBJ1-2; D uncertain. Germline assignment: CDR1 GTSNPN and CDR2 SVGIG (reference sequence). The CDR3 extends over 16 amino acids. V gave up 6 bases and J gave up 4 bases, with 24 bases separating them. CDR3 in amino acids: CACRGRRLIGGYGYTF. CDR3 nucleotide sequence: TGTGCCTGTCGAGGGAGACGGCTCATTGGAGGCTATGGCTACACCTTC. Drawing the rest from reference TRBV30 and TRBJ1-2, the complete variable domain is SQTIHQWPATLVQPVGSPLSLECTVEGTSNPNLYWYRQAAGRGLQLLFYSVGIGQISSEVPQNLSASRPQDRQFILSSKKLLLSDSGFYLCACRGRRLIGGYGYTFGSGTRLTVV.

This clonotype appeared a few times. The chain uses TRBV7-2 and TRBJ2-7, with 7 bases matching TRBD2. V was pared by 0 bases and J by 3 bases, with 14 bases of the junction left unmatched. CDR3 size: 18 residues. Germline values: CDR1 SGHTA, CDR2 FQGNSA. CDR3 residues: CASSLATGWSGIFYEQYF. The DNA for the CDR3 is TGTGCCAGCAGCTTAGCGACGGGGTGGAGCGGGATATTCTACGAGCAGTACTTC. Filled out from reference TRBV7-2 and TRBJ2-7, the complete variable domain reads GAGVSQSPSNKVTEKGKDVELRCDPISGHTALYWYRQSLGQGLEFLIYFQGNSAPDKSGLPSDRFSAERTGGSVSTLTIQRTQQEDSAVYLCASSLATGWSGIFYEQYFGPGTRLTVT.

This clonotype appeared many times. The chain links TRBV9 to TRBJ2-7; 9 bases align to TRBD2. CDR1 SGDLS and CDR2 YYNGEE come from the germline V gene. The CDR3 runs 15 residues. J was trimmed by 6 bases and V by 3 bases; bases with no gene match: 10. The CDR3: CASSENGLARSEQYF. The CDR3 DNA sequence: TGTGCCAGCAGCGAAAATGGACTAGCGAGGAGCGAGCAGTACTTC.

This clonotype was seen ten or more times. V usage is TRBV29-1 and J usage is TRBJ2-7; tentative D call: TRBD2 (5 bases). This CDR3 contains 15 residues. The germline V gene encodes CDR1 SQVTM and CDR2 ANQGSEA. Trimming took 4 bases from V and 0 from J, leaving 16 bases between them. The CDR3 DNA follows: TGCAGCGTTGCTGGCGGGCCTATAAGCTCCTACGAGCAGTACTTC. It specifies CSVAGGPISSYEQYF.

This clonotype was seen at least ten times. CDR3 sequence: CASSVTGGFPYEQYF. DNA of the CDR3: TGTGCCAGCAGTGTAACAGGGGGTTTTCCCTACGAGCAGTACTTC. The rearrangement joins TRBV2 to TRBJ2-7; 8 bases are a match to TRBD1. The length of the CDR3 is 15 residues. V lost 4 bases to trimming and J lost 2 bases; unmatched junction nucleotides: 7. Looked up from germline, CDR1 is SNHLY and CDR2 is FYNNEI.

This clonotype was observed a few times. A much larger clone lies a single base off, so this may be a read error. The chain carries TRBV3-1 and TRBJ1-4, with D maybe TRBD1 (5 bases). In germline, CDR1 is LGHDT, CDR2 YNNKEL (reference sequence). This CDR3 spans 15 amino acids. The CDR3 loop reads CASSQPNRPPERLFF. CDR3 DNA sequence: TGTGCCAGCAGCCAGCCAAACAGGCCTCCTGAAAGACTGTTTTTT.

On this clonotype itself: A much larger clone differs from this one at a single base, so this may be a read error. V usage is TRBV12-3 or TRBV12-4 and J usage is TRBJ1-3; no definite D call. This CDR3 has 13 residues. The CDR3 here is CASSLDVGNTVYF. The DNA for the CDR3 is TGTGCCAGCAGTTTGGACGTTGGAAACACCGTATATTTT.

This clonotype has only a few counts. This chain uses TRBV3-1 with TRBJ1-2; D is unclear. V was pared by 1 base and J by 0 bases, with 15 bases between. Germline loops: CDR1 LGHDT, CDR2 YNNKEL (reference sequence). The CDR3 totals 17 residues. As DNA, the CDR3 is TGTGCCAGCAGCCAAGTTTCGGCGGCAGCGGCTAACTATGGCTACACCTTC. It yields the protein CASSQVSAAAANYGYTF.

This clonotype came up many times. This chain links TRBV2 with TRBJ2-3, with D perhaps given as TRBD1 or TRBD2 (5 bases each). CDR1 SNHLY and CDR2 FYNNEI come from the germline V gene. The CDR3 is 15 residues long. V lost 4 bases and J 6 bases, leaving 17 bases between the germline ends. The CDR3 sequence: CASSAPGTQRDTQYF. CDR3 sequence (DNA): TGTGCCAGCAGTGCCCCGGGGACCCAGCGGGATACGCAGTATTTT.

The chain's CDR3 is CASTLKSSNTEAFF. The CDR3 bases are TGTGCCAGTACCCTGAAGAGCTCGAACACTGAAGCTTTCTTT. This sequence joins TRBV19 and TRBJ1-1; D remains unclear. Germline CDR1 is LNHDA and CDR2 is SQIVND (reference sequence). The CDR3 sequence is 14 residues long. V lost 7 bases, J lost 1 base, and 13 bases lay in between.

In this sample, this clonotype turned up many times. V is TRBV20-1 and J is TRBJ1-1; D is perhaps TRBD1 (6 bases). V was clipped by 1 base and J by 0 bases, with 6 bases between them. In germline, CDR1 is DFQATT, CDR2 SNEGSKA (reference sequence). CDR3 length: 13 residues. CDR3 loop: CSARGTVNTEAFF. The DNA for the CDR3 is TGCAGTGCTAGAGGGACAGTGAACACTGAAGCTTTCTTT.

This clonotype was seen repeatedly, ten times or more. V usage is TRBV7-6 and J usage is TRBJ2-5; D ambiguous. CDR1 is SGHVS, CDR2 FNYEAQ, per germline. This CDR3 spans 17 amino acids. V lost 0 bases and J lost 0, with 14 bases in between. CDR3 nucleotides: TGTGCCAGCAGCTTAGCAAGGGTAGCCACGTACCAAGAGACCCAGTACTTC. Translation gives CASSLARVATYQETQYF.

This clonotype was detected many times. The chain is built from TRBV7-3 and TRBJ1-1; possibly TRBD1 for D (5 bases). V lost 2 bases and J 7 bases, leaving 14 bases between the germline ends. Germline CDR1 reads SGHTA; CDR2 reads FQGTGA. The CDR3 extends over 14 amino acids. The DNA of the CDR3 is TGTGCCAGCAGCTTACGCCCCGGCCAGGGTGAAGCTTTCTTT. Protein sequence: CASSLRPGQGEAFF. The variable domain in full, with the rest retrieved from reference TRBV7-3 and TRBJ1-1, is GAGVSQTPSNKVTEKGKYVELRCDPISGHTALYWYRQSLGQGPEFLIYFQGTGAADDSGLPNDRFFAVRPEGSVSTLKIQRTERGDSAVYLCASSLRPGQGEAFFGQGTRLTVV.

This chain links TRBV7-9 with TRBJ1-1; TRBD1 is a possible D gene (5 bases). The CDR3 contains 17 residues. Between the trimmed V and J ends, which lost 5 bases and 7 bases, there was a span of 26 bases. CDR1 is SEHNR and CDR2 is FQNEAQ in the germline V gene (reference sequence). In nucleotides, the CDR3 is TGTGCCAGCAGCCCGAAGTGGGGGGACGCGAATGAGGGTGAAGCTTTCTTT. It encodes CASSPKWGDANEGEAFF.

The chain couples TRBV5-1 to TRBJ2-5; D might be TRBD2 (5 bases). In germline, CDR1 is SGHRS, CDR2 YFSETQ. Trimming took 0 bases from V and 4 from J, leaving 13 bases between them. The CDR3 runs 15 residues. The DNA for the CDR3 is TGCGCCAGCAGCTTGGCGGCCGGGGTAGGAGAGACCCAGTACTTC. Amino acid sequence: CASSLAAGVGETQYF. The full variable domain, completed using reference TRBV5-1 and TRBJ2-5, is KAGVTQTPRYLIKTRGQQVTLSCSPISGHRSVSWYQQTPGQGLQFLFEYFSETQRNKGNFPGRFSGRQFSNSRSEMNVSTLELGDSALYLCASSLAAGVGETQYFGPGTRLLVL.

The chain is built from TRBV24-1 and TRBJ2-2; D remains ambiguous. Trimming removed 7 bases at V and 2 bases at J, with 7 bases between. CDR3 length equals 13 residues. Germline lookup yields CDR1 KGHDR and CDR2 SFDVKD. This chain's CDR3 is CATRAENTGELFF. The DNA for the CDR3 is TGTGCCACCAGGGCAGAAAACACCGGGGAGCTGTTTTTT.

This clonotype was counted a few times. The J gene is TRBJ2-7, the V gene TRBV7-2; possibly TRBD1 for D (6 bases). The CDR3 sequence is 14 residues long. Germline CDR1 is SGHTA and CDR2 is FQGNSA. V was cut by 5 bases and J by 3 bases, with 14 bases left in between. CDR3: CASSPRTALYEQYF. The CDR3 bases are TGTGCCAGCAGCCCTAGGACAGCCCTCTACGAGCAGTACTTC.

The V call is TRBV5-1, the J call TRBJ2-1, with D possibly matching TRBD2 (6 bases). Looked up from germline, CDR1 is SGHRS and CDR2 is YFSETQ. The V end lost 4 bases, the J end lost 12 bases, and 14 bases lay between the germline ends. The CDR3 sequence is 12 residues long. The CDR3 region is CASSPGWGVQFF. The CDR3 coding sequence is TGCGCCAGCAGCCCGGGTTGGGGGGTGCAGTTCTTC.

This clonotype was counted ten times or more. The chain's CDR3 is CASQRRPTTGTEAFF. The CDR3 nucleotides are TGTGCCAGCCAACGGAGGCCTACCACGGGCACTGAAGCTTTCTTT. The chain recombines TRBV6-2 or TRBV6-3 with TRBJ1-1; D remains unclear. Germline V gives CDR1 MNHEY, CDR2 SVGEGT. Trimming shortened V by 8 bases and J by 4 bases, and 20 bases separated the two germline ends. The CDR3 consists of 15 residues.

This clonotype was observed many times. The chain has TRBV6-2 or TRBV6-3 and TRBJ1-1, with D hard to call. Germline V gives CDR1 MNHEY, CDR2 SVGEGT. The CDR3 consists of 16 residues. Trimming took off 0 bases at V and 1 base at J, with 12 bases between the two ends. The CDR3 sequence: CASSYSLLEENTEAFF. DNA for the CDR3: TGTGCCAGCAGTTACTCGCTTCTTGAGGAGAACACTGAAGCTTTCTTT.